This is a list of T cell receptor beta chains from one sample in a study of T-cell reconstitution after alpha-beta-depleted transplantation in children. TCRdb re-called the PCR reads through MiXCR, storing one row per CDR3 protein. The sample consists of 170,000 or so distinct CDR3 sequences, roughly 6.8% of them appearing once. The sequencing here drew on PBMCs from the stem cell graft donor, taken from the stem cell graft. Every receptor here comes from a human donor who donated a stem cell graft to a child with Wiskott-Aldrich syndrome. CDR3s include the opening cysteine and the closing phenylalanine or tryptophan.

cdr3_length j_call v_call cdr3_aa
15 TRBJ1-2 TRBV7-9 CASSLYGGRNTGYTF
15 TRBJ2-3 TRBV10-3 CAISRDRGQADTQYF
13 TRBJ2-5 TRBV5-1 CASSLAVGETQYF
15 TRBJ2-1 TRBV9 CASSEREGRRNEQFF
12 TRBJ2-5 TRBV15 CATSGEGRTQYF
15 TRBJ2-5 TRBV5-5 CASSLGLGTQETQYF
10 TRBJ2-7 TRBV27 CASSPYEQYF
15 TRBJ2-5 TRBV7-9 CASSSARWNQETQYF
12 TRBJ1-3 TRBV6-5 CASSSRDSTIYF
14 TRBJ2-2 TRBV15 CATSRGLNTGELFF
11 TRBJ1-1 TRBV7-2 CASSRLVESFF
15 TRBJ1-2 TRBV5-5 CASSLEGQAEGGYTF
14 TRBJ2-3 TRBV25-1 CASSFKRSTDTQYF
13 TRBJ1-4 TRBV27 CASSRQGREKLFF
15 TRBJ2-2 TRBV5-1 CASSVDKLNTGELFF
12 TRBJ1-5 TRBV20-1 CSAMSSNQPQHF
13 TRBJ1-1 TRBV7-9 CASSFQGNTEAFF
14 TRBJ2-5 TRBV6-1 CASSRTASQETQYF
15 TRBJ1-6 TRBV20-1 CSARLVGDGGSPLHF
14 TRBJ2-5 TRBV2 CASSSFSGRETQYF
17 TRBJ2-7 TRBV5-1 CASSSGLAGSVSYEQYF
13 TRBJ2-7 TRBV5-5 CASSFHSSYEQYF
14 TRBJ1-2 TRBV12-3/TRBV12-4 CASSFSDKGYGYTF
16 TRBJ2-7 TRBV6-5 CASSYIRTGTTYEQYF
15 TRBJ2-3 TRBV2 CASSVRAWGTDTQYF
17 TRBJ2-3 TRBV7-2 CASSRTSGAPSTDTQYF
11 TRBJ2-7 TRBV24-1 CATGRGREQYF
17 TRBJ2-2 TRBV5-4 CASSLVKTGPNTGELFF
16 TRBJ1-1 TRBV5-1 CASSLGPQGGNTEAFF
12 TRBJ1-2 TRBV20-1 CSASRDIYGYTF
14 TRBJ1-1 TRBV20-1 CSARSRIGNTEAFF
15 TRBJ2-3 TRBV9 CASSVGAFSTDTQYF
16 TRBJ2-7 TRBV7-2 CASSWGTSGQTYEQYF
15 TRBJ2-2 TRBV25-1 CASSEGSFLAGELFF
15 TRBJ2-1 TRBV12-3/TRBV12-4 CASSFGHAGGNEQFF
14 TRBJ2-1 TRBV6-1 CASSVTDAYNEQFF
14 TRBJ2-7 TRBV6-1 CASSMDGPPDEQYF
17 TRBJ2-3 TRBV6-5 CASRGLGWRGVTDTQYF
16 TRBJ2-2 TRBV20-1 CSAVGGSGGAHGELFF
13 TRBJ2-5 TRBV5-1 CASSLEIQETQYF
13 TRBJ2-1 TRBV30 CAGLGASYNEQFF
13 TRBJ1-5 TRBV14 CASSQGFRQPQHF
16 TRBJ2-1 TRBV7-2 CASSLVHSQPPTGQFF
13 TRBJ2-5 TRBV20-1 CSASPPHGETQYF
16 TRBJ2-1 TRBV5-4 CASSLRTAYGRDEQFF
20 TRBJ2-3 TRBV4-1 CASSQDWAPTGGVITDTQYF
16 TRBJ2-7 TRBV4-1 CASSSPPGVQFYEQYF
12 TRBJ2-5 TRBV24-1 CATSGPEETQYF
12 TRBJ2-1 TRBV12-3/TRBV12-4 CASTSFPNEQFF